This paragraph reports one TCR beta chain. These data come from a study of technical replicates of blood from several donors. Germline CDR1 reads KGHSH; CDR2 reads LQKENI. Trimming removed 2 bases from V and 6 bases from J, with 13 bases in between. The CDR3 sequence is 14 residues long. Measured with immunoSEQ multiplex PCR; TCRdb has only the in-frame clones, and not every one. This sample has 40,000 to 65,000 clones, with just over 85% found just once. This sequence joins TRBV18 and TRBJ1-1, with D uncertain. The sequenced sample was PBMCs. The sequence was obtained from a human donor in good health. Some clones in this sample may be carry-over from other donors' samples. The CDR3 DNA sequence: TGTGCCAGCTCACCAAGGCGGTCCGGGGCTGAAGCTTTCTTT. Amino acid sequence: CASSPRRSGAEAFF. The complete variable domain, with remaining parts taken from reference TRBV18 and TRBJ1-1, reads NAGVMQNPRHLVRRRGQEARLRCSPMKGHSHVYWYRQLPEEGLKFMVYLQKENIIDESGMPKERFSAEFPKEGPSILRIQQVVRGDSAAYFCASSPRRSGAEAFFGQGTRLTVV.